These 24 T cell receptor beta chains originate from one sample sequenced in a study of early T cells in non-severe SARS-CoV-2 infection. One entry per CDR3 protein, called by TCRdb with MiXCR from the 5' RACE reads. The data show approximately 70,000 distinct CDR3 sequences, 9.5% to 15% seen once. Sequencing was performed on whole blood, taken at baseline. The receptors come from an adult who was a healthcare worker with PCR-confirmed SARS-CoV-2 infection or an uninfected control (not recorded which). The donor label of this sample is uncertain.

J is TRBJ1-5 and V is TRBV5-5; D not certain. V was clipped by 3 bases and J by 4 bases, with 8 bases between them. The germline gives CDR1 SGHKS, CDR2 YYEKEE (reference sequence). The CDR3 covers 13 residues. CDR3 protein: CASSSPGNQPQHF. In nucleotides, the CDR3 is TGTGCCAGCAGCTCCCCCGGGAATCAGCCCCAGCATTTT.

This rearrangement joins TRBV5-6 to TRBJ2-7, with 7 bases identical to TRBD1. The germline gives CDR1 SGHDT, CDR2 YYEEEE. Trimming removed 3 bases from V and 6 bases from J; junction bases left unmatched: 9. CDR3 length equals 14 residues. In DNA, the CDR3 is TGTGCCAGCAGCTGGGAGACAGGGTTTCGCGAGCAGTACTTC. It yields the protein CASSWETGFREQYF.

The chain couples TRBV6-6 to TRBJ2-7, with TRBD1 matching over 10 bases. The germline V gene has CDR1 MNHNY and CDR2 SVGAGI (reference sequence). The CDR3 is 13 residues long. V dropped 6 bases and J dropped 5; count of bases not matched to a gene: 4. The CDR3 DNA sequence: TGTGCCAGCAGCAGACAGGGGGCGGACGAGCAGTACTTC. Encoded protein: CASSRQGADEQYF.

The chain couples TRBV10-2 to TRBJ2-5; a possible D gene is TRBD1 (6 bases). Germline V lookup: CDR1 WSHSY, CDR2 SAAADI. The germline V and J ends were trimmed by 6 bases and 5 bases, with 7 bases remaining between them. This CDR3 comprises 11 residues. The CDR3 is CASRQGETQYF. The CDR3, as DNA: TGCGCCAGCAGGCAGGGGGAGACCCAGTACTTC.

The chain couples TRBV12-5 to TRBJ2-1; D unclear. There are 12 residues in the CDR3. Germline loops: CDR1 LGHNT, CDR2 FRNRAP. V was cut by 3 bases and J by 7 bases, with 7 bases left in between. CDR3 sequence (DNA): TGTGCTAGTGGTTTAGGAACGAATGAGCAGTTCTTC. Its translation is CASGLGTNEQFF.

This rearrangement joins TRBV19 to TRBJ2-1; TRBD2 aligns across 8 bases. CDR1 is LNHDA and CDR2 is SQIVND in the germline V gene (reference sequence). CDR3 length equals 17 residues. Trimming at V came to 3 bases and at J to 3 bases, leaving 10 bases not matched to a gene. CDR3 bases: TGTGCCAGTAGTATCGTAATAACTAGCGGAGTCTACAATGAGCAGTTCTTC. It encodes CASSIVITSGVYNEQFF.

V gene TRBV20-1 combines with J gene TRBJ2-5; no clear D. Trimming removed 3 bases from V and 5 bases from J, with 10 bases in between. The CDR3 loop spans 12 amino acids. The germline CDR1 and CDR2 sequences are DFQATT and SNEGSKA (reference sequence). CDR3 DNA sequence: TGCAGTGCTAGTAGGGTGATGGAGACCCAGTACTTC. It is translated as CSASRVMETQYF.

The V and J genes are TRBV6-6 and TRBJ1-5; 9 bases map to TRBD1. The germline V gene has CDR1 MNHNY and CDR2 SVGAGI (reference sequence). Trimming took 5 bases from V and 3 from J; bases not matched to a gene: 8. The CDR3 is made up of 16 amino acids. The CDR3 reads CASSHTGGNPNQPQHF. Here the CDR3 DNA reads TGTGCCAGCAGTCATACAGGGGGCAACCCCAATCAGCCCCAGCATTTT.

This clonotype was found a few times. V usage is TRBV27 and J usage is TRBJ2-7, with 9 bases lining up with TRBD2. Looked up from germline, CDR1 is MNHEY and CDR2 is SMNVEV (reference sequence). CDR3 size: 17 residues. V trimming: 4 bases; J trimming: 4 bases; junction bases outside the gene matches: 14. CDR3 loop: CASSSPRLAGGPYEQYF. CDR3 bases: TGTGCCAGCAGTTCCCCCAGACTTGCGGGAGGGCCGTACGAGCAGTACTTC.

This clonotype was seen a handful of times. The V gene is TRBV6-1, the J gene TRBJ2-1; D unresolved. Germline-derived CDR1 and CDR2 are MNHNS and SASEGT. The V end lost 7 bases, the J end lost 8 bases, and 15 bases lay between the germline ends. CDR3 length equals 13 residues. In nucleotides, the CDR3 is TGTGCCAGCACTCGAAACCAGTGGGATGAGCAGTTCTTC. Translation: CASTRNQWDEQFF.

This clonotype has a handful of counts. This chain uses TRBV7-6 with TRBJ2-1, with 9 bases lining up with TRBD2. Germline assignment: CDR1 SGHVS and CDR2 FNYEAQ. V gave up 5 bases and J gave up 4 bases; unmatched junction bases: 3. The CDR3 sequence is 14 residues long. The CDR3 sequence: CASSLLAGYNEQFF. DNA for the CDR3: TGTGCCAGCAGCCTACTAGCGGGTTACAATGAGCAGTTCTTC.

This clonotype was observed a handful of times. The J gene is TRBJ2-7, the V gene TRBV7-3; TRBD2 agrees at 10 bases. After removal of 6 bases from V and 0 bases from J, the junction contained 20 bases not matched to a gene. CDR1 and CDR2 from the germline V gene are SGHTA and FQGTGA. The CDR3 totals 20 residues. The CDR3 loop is CASSQREGRGNVMSSYEQYF. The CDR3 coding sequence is TGTGCCAGCAGTCAGCGGGAGGGCCGAGGGAACGTAATGAGCTCCTACGAGCAGTACTTC. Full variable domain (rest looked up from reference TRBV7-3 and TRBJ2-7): GAGVSQTPSNKVTEKGKYVELRCDPISGHTALYWYRQSLGQGPEFLIYFQGTGAADDSGLPNDRFFAVRPEGSVSTLKIQRTERGDSAVYLCASSQREGRGNVMSSYEQYFGPGTRLTVT.

This CDR3 is CASTTRRTEGLFYTF. In DNA, the CDR3 is TGTGCCAGCACAACGAGGAGGACAGAAGGCCTGTTCTACACCTTC. The rearrangement uses TRBV7-9 and TRBJ1-2, with D possibly being TRBD1 (6 bases). This CDR3 region has 15 residues. CDR1 and CDR2 from the germline V gene are SEHNR and FQNEAQ (reference sequence). The V gene lost 7 bases and the J gene lost 10 bases, with 25 bases spanning the gap.

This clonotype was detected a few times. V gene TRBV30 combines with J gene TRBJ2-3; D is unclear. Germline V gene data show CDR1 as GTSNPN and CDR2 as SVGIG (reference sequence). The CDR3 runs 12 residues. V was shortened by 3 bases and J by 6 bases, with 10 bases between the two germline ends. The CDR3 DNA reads TGTGCCTGGAGCGCAATACCGGATACGCAGTATTTT. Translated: CAWSAIPDTQYF.

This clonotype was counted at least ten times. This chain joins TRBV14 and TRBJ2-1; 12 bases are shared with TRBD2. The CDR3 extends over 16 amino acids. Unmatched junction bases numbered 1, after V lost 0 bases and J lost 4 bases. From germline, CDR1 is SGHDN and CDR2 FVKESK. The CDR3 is CASSQETSGRYNEQFF. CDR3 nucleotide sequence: TGTGCCAGCAGCCAAGAAACTAGCGGGAGGTACAATGAGCAGTTCTTC.

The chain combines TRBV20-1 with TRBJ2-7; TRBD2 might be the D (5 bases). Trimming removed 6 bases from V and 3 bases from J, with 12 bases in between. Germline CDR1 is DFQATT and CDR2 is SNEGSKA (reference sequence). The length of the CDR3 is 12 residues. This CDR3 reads CSAARGYYEQYF. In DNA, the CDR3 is TGCAGTGCCGCGCGCGGGTACTACGAGCAGTACTTC.

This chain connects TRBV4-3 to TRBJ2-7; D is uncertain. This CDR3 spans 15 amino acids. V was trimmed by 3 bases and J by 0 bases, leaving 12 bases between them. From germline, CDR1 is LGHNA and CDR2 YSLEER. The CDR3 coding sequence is TGCGCCAGCAGCCAGGGTTGTAGTAGCTCCTACGAGCAGTACTTC. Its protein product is CASSQGCSSSYEQYF.

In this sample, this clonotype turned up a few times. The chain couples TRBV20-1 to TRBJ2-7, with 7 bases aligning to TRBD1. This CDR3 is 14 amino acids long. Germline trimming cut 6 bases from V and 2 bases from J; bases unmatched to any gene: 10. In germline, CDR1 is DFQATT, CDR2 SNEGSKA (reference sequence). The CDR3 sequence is CSAWRQGAPYEQYF. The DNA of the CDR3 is TGCAGTGCATGGAGACAGGGAGCGCCCTACGAGCAGTACTTC.

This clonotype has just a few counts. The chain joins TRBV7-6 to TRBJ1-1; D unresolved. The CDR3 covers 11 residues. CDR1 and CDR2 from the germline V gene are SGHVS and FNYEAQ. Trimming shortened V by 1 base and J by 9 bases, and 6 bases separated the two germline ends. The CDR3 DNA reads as TGTGCCAGCAGCTTAGATACCCAAGCTTTCTTT. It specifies CASSLDTQAFF. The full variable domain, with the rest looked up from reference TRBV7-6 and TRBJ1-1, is GAGVSQSPRYKVTKRGQDVALRCDPISGHVSLYWYRQALGQGPEFLTYFNYEAQQDKSGLPNDRFSAERPEGSISTLTIQRTEQRDSAMYRCASSLDTQAFFGQGTRLTVV.

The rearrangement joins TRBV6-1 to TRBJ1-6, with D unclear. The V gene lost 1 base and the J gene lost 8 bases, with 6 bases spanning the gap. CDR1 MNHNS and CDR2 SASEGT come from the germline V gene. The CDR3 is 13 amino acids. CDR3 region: CASSEVWDSPLHF. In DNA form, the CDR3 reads TGTGCCAGCAGTGAAGTGTGGGATTCACCCCTCCACTTT.

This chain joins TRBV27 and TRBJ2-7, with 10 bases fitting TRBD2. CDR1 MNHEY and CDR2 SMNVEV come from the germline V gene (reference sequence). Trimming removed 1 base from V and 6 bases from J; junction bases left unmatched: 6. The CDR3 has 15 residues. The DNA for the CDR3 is TGTGCCAGCAGTTTATTGGTAGCGGGGGGAGGCGAGCAGTACTTC. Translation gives CASSLLVAGGGEQYF.

The CDR3 sequence is CASSERLAGDGRGEETQYF. The CDR3, as DNA: TGTGCCAGCAGTGAACGACTAGCGGGAGATGGCAGGGGTGAAGAGACCCAGTACTTC. This chain uses TRBV6-1 with TRBJ2-5, with 12 bases identical to TRBD2. CDR1 and CDR2 (germline): MNHNS, SASEGT. J was trimmed by 3 bases and V by 2 bases; bases with no gene match: 13. CDR3 length: 19 amino acids.

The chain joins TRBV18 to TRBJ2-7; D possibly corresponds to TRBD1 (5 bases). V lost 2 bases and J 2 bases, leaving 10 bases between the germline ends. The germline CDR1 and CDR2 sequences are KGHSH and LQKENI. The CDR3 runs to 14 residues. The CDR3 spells CASSPEVGAYEQYF. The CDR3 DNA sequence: TGTGCCAGCTCACCAGAGGTAGGGGCCTACGAGCAGTACTTC.

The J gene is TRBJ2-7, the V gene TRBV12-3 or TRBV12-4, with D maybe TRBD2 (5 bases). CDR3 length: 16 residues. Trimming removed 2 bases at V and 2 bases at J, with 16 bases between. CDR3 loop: CASSLYSGRGTYEQYF. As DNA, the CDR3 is TGTGCCAGCAGTTTATATTCGGGTCGGGGTACCTACGAGCAGTACTTC.